This T cell receptor (beta chain) originates from a study of T cells in Graves' hyperthyroidism and ophthalmopathy. Trimming took off 5 bases at V and 10 bases at J, with 15 bases between the two ends. CDR1 is MDHEN, CDR2 SYDVKM, per germline. This CDR3 is built from 14 residues. This clonotype has at least ten counts. Amplification of TCR beta CDR3 regions was performed using RNA transcripts as template. HTBI primers were the set used in a first-round RT-PCR of the TCR CDR3. TCRdb ran MiXCR on the multiplex PCR reads and lists one entry per CDR3 protein. Of fewer than 400,000 distinct CDR3 sequences in the sample, roughly 14% were seen once.

This receptor was obtained from a woman aged 18-29 years with Graves' hyperthyroidism that later progressed to Graves' ophthalmopathy. This chain uses TRBV28 with TRBJ1-6; D unclear. The source material was blood. CDR3 loop: CASSPHSDASPLHF. CDR3 bases: TGTGCCAGCAGTCCACATTCGGACGCCTCACCCCTCCACTTT. The entire variable domain, with the rest obtained from reference TRBV28 and TRBJ1-6, is as follows: DVKVTQSSRYLVKRTGEKVFLECVQDMDHENMFWYRQDPGLGLRLIYFSYDVKMKEKGDIPEGYSVSREKKERFSLILESASTNQTSMYLCASSPHSDASPLHFGNGTRLTVT.